These T cell receptor beta chains were read from a single sample in a study of T-cell reconstitution after alpha-beta-depleted transplantation in children. TCRdb re-called the PCR reads with MiXCR, one entry per CDR3 protein. The sample consists of some 830,000 distinct CDR3 sequences, roughly 15% of them appearing once. Sequences were derived from PBMCs, mostly from graft donor cells, sampled 360 days after TCRalphabeta/CD19-depleted stem cell transplant. Every receptor here comes from a male patient aged 5 to 17 who had a stem cell transplant for acute lymphoblastic leukemia, so the T cells may come from the graft donor. Each CDR3 is given with its conserved first and last residue. D genes are given only for firm matches. For some rows the clone size is stated as once, few or many, or as a class when expanded; others skip it.

j_call: TRBJ1-4
v_call: TRBV7-6
clone_size: .
d_call: TRBD1
cdr3_nt: TGTGCCAGCAGCTTGAACGACAGGGGGAATGAAAAACTGTTTTTT
cdr3_aa: CASSLNDRGNEKLFF

j_call: TRBJ2-3
v_call: TRBV5-1
clone_size: many
d_call: TRBD2
cdr3_nt: TGCGCCAGCAACCTACTAGCGGGAGGTACAGATACGCAGTATTTT
cdr3_aa: CASNLLAGGTDTQYF

j_call: TRBJ2-1
v_call: TRBV6-2/TRBV6-3
clone_size: few
d_call: TRBD2
cdr3_nt: TGTGCCAGCAGTTACGATGAGTGGGTAGGCGGGAGAAAGTTCTTC
cdr3_aa: CASSYDEWVGGRKFF

j_call: TRBJ2-7
v_call: TRBV11-1
clone_size: many
d_call: .
cdr3_nt: TGTGCCAGCAGCTCGAGAGCCTTCCCGGAACCCTACGAGCAGTACTTC
cdr3_aa: CASSSRAFPEPYEQYF

j_call: TRBJ1-5
v_call: TRBV6-5
clone_size: .
d_call: TRBD1
cdr3_nt: TGTGCCAGCAGTTACTCCCAGGGGGGGAATCAGCCCCAGCATTTT
cdr3_aa: CASSYSQGGNQPQHF

j_call: TRBJ1-2
v_call: TRBV27
clone_size: .
d_call: TRBD1
cdr3_nt: TGTGCCAGCAGGAAGACAGGGAGAGGCGGCTACACCTTC
cdr3_aa: CASRKTGRGGYTF

j_call: TRBJ2-5
v_call: TRBV29-1
clone_size: many
d_call: .
cdr3_nt: TGCAGCGTTGACTTTTCACAAGAGACCCAGTACTTC
cdr3_aa: CSVDFSQETQYF

j_call: TRBJ2-1
v_call: TRBV6-2/TRBV6-3
clone_size: .
d_call: TRBD2
cdr3_nt: TGTGCCAGCAGTTACTATACGGGGGGATCCTACAATGAGCAGTTCTTC
cdr3_aa: CASSYYTGGSYNEQFF

j_call: TRBJ2-7
v_call: TRBV7-8
clone_size: .
d_call: .
cdr3_nt: TGTGCCAGCAGCTTAGCAGCGGGACAGTACTACGAGCAGTACTTC
cdr3_aa: CASSLAAGQYYEQYF

j_call: TRBJ2-3
v_call: TRBV5-1
clone_size: few
d_call: .
cdr3_nt: TGCGCCAGCATTGGACTTAACACAGATACGCAGTATTTT
cdr3_aa: CASIGLNTDTQYF

j_call: TRBJ2-5
v_call: TRBV12-3/TRBV12-4
clone_size: .
d_call: .
cdr3_nt: TGTGCCAGCAGTTTACGACTAGTGACGGAGACCCAGTACTTC
cdr3_aa: CASSLRLVTETQYF

j_call: TRBJ2-2
v_call: TRBV5-1
clone_size: .
d_call: .
cdr3_nt: TGCGCCAGCAGCTTGGTGTTGGGGGCGTCGAATAGCGGGGAGCTGTTTTTT
cdr3_aa: CASSLVLGASNSGELFF

j_call: TRBJ2-7
v_call: TRBV15
clone_size: .
d_call: TRBD1
cdr3_nt: TGTGCCACCACCGGGACAGGGATCTTGGAGCAGTACTTC
cdr3_aa: CATTGTGILEQYF

j_call: TRBJ1-4
v_call: TRBV12-5
clone_size: .
d_call: .
cdr3_nt: TGTGCTAGTGGCCAGGACCGAAATGAAAAACTGTTTTTT
cdr3_aa: CASGQDRNEKLFF

j_call: TRBJ2-1
v_call: TRBV28
clone_size: many
d_call: TRBD2
cdr3_nt: TGTGCCAGCAGCCCCCGACTAGCGGGAGTCTACAATGAGCAGTTCTTC
cdr3_aa: CASSPRLAGVYNEQFF

j_call: TRBJ1-6
v_call: TRBV7-9
clone_size: many
d_call: TRBD1
cdr3_nt: TGTGCCAGCAGCTTGAGGACAGGGGGAGAGGCCCTCCACTTT
cdr3_aa: CASSLRTGGEALHF

j_call: TRBJ2-7
v_call: TRBV15
clone_size: few
d_call: TRBD2
cdr3_nt: TGTGCCACTAAAGCGGGACCATCCTACGAGCAGTACTTC
cdr3_aa: CATKAGPSYEQYF

j_call: TRBJ2-1
v_call: TRBV7-3
clone_size: .
d_call: .
cdr3_nt: TGTGCCAGCAGCTTAATGGCGGCAAATGAGCAGTTCTTC
cdr3_aa: CASSLMAANEQFF

j_call: TRBJ2-7
v_call: TRBV2
clone_size: .
d_call: .
cdr3_nt: TGTGCCAGCAGTGAGTCCCGGGGAAGGTACGAGCAGTACTTC
cdr3_aa: CASSESRGRYEQYF

j_call: TRBJ2-1
v_call: TRBV7-9
clone_size: .
d_call: .
cdr3_nt: TGTGCCCAGTTGGTTACCCCGTACAATGAGCAGTTCTTC
cdr3_aa: CAQLVTPYNEQFF

j_call: TRBJ2-1
v_call: TRBV12-3/TRBV12-4
clone_size: few
d_call: .
cdr3_nt: TGTGCCAGCAGTCGTTTGGGGGCCTCGCCATCGGATGAGCAGTTCTTC
cdr3_aa: CASSRLGASPSDEQFF

j_call: TRBJ1-1
v_call: TRBV3-1
clone_size: few
d_call: .
cdr3_nt: TGTGCCAGCAGCCAAGACACCTTGAACACTGAAGCTTTCTTT
cdr3_aa: CASSQDTLNTEAFF

j_call: TRBJ2-7
v_call: TRBV4-2
clone_size: .
d_call: TRBD2
cdr3_nt: TGTGCCAGCAGAATAGCGGGAGGGGGGTCCTACGAGCAGTACTTC
cdr3_aa: CASRIAGGGSYEQYF

j_call: TRBJ2-1
v_call: TRBV7-9
clone_size: .
d_call: TRBD1
cdr3_nt: TGTGCCAGCAGCTCCTACCGGGACAGGGGGGAGCAGTTCTTC
cdr3_aa: CASSSYRDRGEQFF

j_call: TRBJ2-1
v_call: TRBV9
clone_size: few
d_call: TRBD2
cdr3_nt: TGTGCCAGCAGCGTAGGATCGGGGAGGCTAGCGGGAGTGAATGAGCAGTTCTTC
cdr3_aa: CASSVGSGRLAGVNEQFF

j_call: TRBJ2-5
v_call: TRBV27
clone_size: .
d_call: TRBD1
cdr3_nt: TGTGCCAGCAGCCGCCGTTCCAACAGGGGGGTAGCGCACCAAGAGACCCAGTACTTC
cdr3_aa: CASSRRSNRGVAHQETQYF

j_call: TRBJ1-2
v_call: TRBV4-1
clone_size: .
d_call: TRBD1
cdr3_nt: TGCGCCAGCAGCCGAGGTGTGGGACAGGGGGGCAGTTACCGCGATGGCTACACCTTC
cdr3_aa: CASSRGVGQGGSYRDGYTF

j_call: TRBJ2-1
v_call: TRBV19
clone_size: few
d_call: TRBD2
cdr3_nt: TGTGCCAGTAGTATAGTCCTAGCGGGAAACAATGAGCAGTTCTTC
cdr3_aa: CASSIVLAGNNEQFF

j_call: TRBJ2-1
v_call: TRBV20-1
clone_size: .
d_call: .
cdr3_nt: TGCAGTGCCCCCCTCTGGGAGATCTCCTACAATGAGCAGTTCTTC
cdr3_aa: CSAPLWEISYNEQFF

j_call: TRBJ2-1
v_call: TRBV29-1
clone_size: many
d_call: TRBD2
cdr3_nt: TGCAGCGTGCCCGGGACTAGCGGGACCTCTTACAATGAGCAGTTCTTC
cdr3_aa: CSVPGTSGTSYNEQFF

j_call: TRBJ1-3
v_call: TRBV10-1
clone_size: .
d_call: .
cdr3_nt: TGCGCCAGCAGTGATGGGGGTTCTGGAAACACCATATATTTT
cdr3_aa: CASSDGGSGNTIYF

j_call: TRBJ2-5
v_call: TRBV12-3/TRBV12-4
clone_size: .
d_call: TRBD2
cdr3_nt: TGTGCCAGCAGTTTAGGCGGGAGAAGGTCGAGAGAGACCCAGTACTTC
cdr3_aa: CASSLGGRRSRETQYF

j_call: TRBJ2-3
v_call: TRBV5-1
clone_size: .
d_call: TRBD1
cdr3_nt: TGCGCCAGCAGCGATGGGACAGGGGAAGATACGCAGTATTTT
cdr3_aa: CASSDGTGEDTQYF

j_call: TRBJ2-5
v_call: TRBV29-1
clone_size: few
d_call: .
cdr3_nt: TGCAGCGTTGATAGGCGACAGGTAGGAGAGACCCAGTACTTC
cdr3_aa: CSVDRRQVGETQYF

j_call: TRBJ2-7
v_call: TRBV20-1
clone_size: few
d_call: .
cdr3_nt: TGCAGTGCTAGAGATCTCCCCCGGGACTCCTACACCTACGAGCAGTACTTC
cdr3_aa: CSARDLPRDSYTYEQYF

j_call: TRBJ2-1
v_call: TRBV5-1
clone_size: .
d_call: .
cdr3_nt: TGCGCCAGCAGCGACCGTCGCGTTAGACCTTACAATGAGCAGTTCTTC
cdr3_aa: CASSDRRVRPYNEQFF

j_call: TRBJ2-3
v_call: TRBV6-5
clone_size: .
d_call: .
cdr3_nt: TGTGCCAGCAGTTACTTAGTTATCGCAGATACGCAGTATTTT
cdr3_aa: CASSYLVIADTQYF

j_call: TRBJ2-7
v_call: TRBV4-2
clone_size: few
d_call: TRBD2
cdr3_nt: TGTGCCAGCAGCCGTGGGACTACCTACGAGCAGTACTTC
cdr3_aa: CASSRGTTYEQYF

j_call: TRBJ2-1
v_call: TRBV3-1
clone_size: many
d_call: .
cdr3_nt: TGTGCCAGCAGCGTAGCGGAGTACAATGAGCAGTTCTTC
cdr3_aa: CASSVAEYNEQFF

j_call: TRBJ2-3
v_call: TRBV10-3
clone_size: few
d_call: .
cdr3_nt: TGTGCCATCAGTCAGGATTTGTCAGATACGCAGTATTTT
cdr3_aa: CAISQDLSDTQYF

j_call: TRBJ2-3
v_call: TRBV27
clone_size: .
d_call: .
cdr3_nt: TGTGCCAGCAGTACTAGATCCGATACGCAGTATTTT
cdr3_aa: CASSTRSDTQYF

j_call: TRBJ2-1
v_call: TRBV18
clone_size: .
d_call: .
cdr3_nt: TGTGCCAGCTCACCAGACGCAGGCGGGCAGTTCTTC
cdr3_aa: CASSPDAGGQFF

j_call: TRBJ2-3
v_call: TRBV6-2/TRBV6-3
clone_size: .
d_call: .
cdr3_nt: TGTGCCAGCAGTGACCTCGGGGCCACAGATACGCAGTATTTT
cdr3_aa: CASSDLGATDTQYF

j_call: TRBJ2-1
v_call: TRBV5-1
clone_size: .
d_call: .
cdr3_nt: TGCGCCAGCAGCTTGGACGGGAGAAATGAGCAGTTCTTC
cdr3_aa: CASSLDGRNEQFF

j_call: TRBJ2-3
v_call: TRBV18
clone_size: few
d_call: TRBD1
cdr3_nt: TGTGCCAGCTCGTCGGACAGGGGGCCCTACGATACGCAGTATTTT
cdr3_aa: CASSSDRGPYDTQYF

j_call: TRBJ2-3
v_call: TRBV29-1
clone_size: many
d_call: TRBD2
cdr3_nt: TGCAGCGTTGAACGGGGGGGCGCGGCAGATACGCAGTATTTT
cdr3_aa: CSVERGGAADTQYF

j_call: TRBJ1-2
v_call: TRBV5-1
clone_size: few
d_call: TRBD1
cdr3_nt: TGCGCCTCGCGAACAGGGGAGGCCTATGGCTACACCTTC
cdr3_aa: CASRTGEAYGYTF

j_call: TRBJ2-1
v_call: TRBV20-1
clone_size: .
d_call: .
cdr3_nt: TGCAGTGCCCTGCGCGGGACGCAGGCCTACAATGAGCAGTTCTTC
cdr3_aa: CSALRGTQAYNEQFF

j_call: TRBJ1-4
v_call: TRBV7-8
clone_size: .
d_call: .
cdr3_nt: TGTGCCAGCAGCTTAGCGGAACGGTGCACAAGTAACTCTTATGAAAAACTGTTTTTT
cdr3_aa: CASSLAERCTSNSYEKLFF